The T cell receptor beta chain under discussion was sequenced for a study of metastatic and nonmetastatic thyroid tumors (dated by TCRdb to 2018 to 2020). About the study as a whole: Repertoires were compared across peripheral blood and tumor or nodule tissue samples from malignant and benign thyroid patients.

The method behind the library was PCR. Sequencing was carried out with an Illumina HiSeq 4000. High-throughput sequencing was used to profile the TCR beta-chain CDR3 region of every patient. The authors' pipeline ran thus. A classifier to discriminate distant-metastatic papillary thyroid cancer patients was built from CDR3 differences across clinicopathological groups. Repertoire diversity was assessed with the Shannon index, and tumor-blood repertoire similarity with the Morisita-Horn index. Using fastp trimming at Q25 and MiXCR clonotype assembly, TCRdb reanalyzed the public sequencing data and kept in-frame beta chains. Here the V and J calls rest on TCRdb's processing, not on the authors' analysis. The table for this sample lists about 27,000 clones; about 13% of them were counted only once. Roughly a sixth of the sample rests with the top ten. V is trimmed back by 2 bases and J by 3 bases, and the junction contains 6 bases that no gene match accounts for. The CDR3 spans 15 residues, from the cysteine through the phenylalanine. Kept here is only the CDR3 DNA, which spans 45 bases and is read in frame from base 1. The germline V gene provides CDR1 SGHRS and CDR2 YFSETQ.

This clone was detected ten times or more. No cognate antigen has been identified for it. One base away there is no much larger clone; base qualities are not given. Here is what the overall study found, with its caveats: In both blood and tumor samples, malignant tumors were reported to have significantly higher TCR beta diversity than benign nodules.

Before undergoing thyroid surgery, none of the patients had been given any kind of treatment. Using T-cell receptor beta sequencing, the study looked back at clinical samples from patients collected from about 2011 to 2019. The chain uses TRBV5-1 and TRBJ2-3; TRBD1 matches 7 bases in the middle. The sequencing input was blood. The origin of this receptor is a female donor with papillary thyroid cancer or a benign thyroid nodule (not recorded which). Some clones in this sample may be carry-over from other donors' samples. The CDR3 protein sequence reads: CASSLQGTGTDTQYF. The sequenced DNA: TGCGCCAGCAGCTTACAGGGGACGGGGACAGATACGCAGTATTTT.